This TCR beta chain was recorded in a study of CD8 T cells in Susac syndrome. Reverse transcription of roughly 0.45 to 1 ug RNA used random hexamers. TCRdb re-called the immunoSEQ multiplex PCR reads with MiXCR, one entry per CDR3 protein. This table holds about 280,000 distinct CDR3 sequences, 80% to 90% found once. This clonotype was detected only once. The germline V gene encodes CDR1 SGHTA and CDR2 FQGTGA. V shed 3 bases and J shed 5 bases, with 11 bases lying between them. The CDR3 runs 13 residues. The sequenced sample was CD8+ T cells from PBMCs. The TCR was taken from a human donor with multiple sclerosis. V gene TRBV7-3 combines with J gene TRBJ2-7; no definite D call. The CDR3 DNA reads TGTGCCAGCAGCTTCAAAGGGTCCCACGAGCAGTACTTC. Translation: CASSFKGSHEQYF.